Below are 5 T cell receptor beta chains sequenced from a single sample in a study of T-cell reconstitution after alpha-beta-depleted transplantation in children. Unique molecular identifiers were incorporated during preparation of the TCRbeta library. One entry per CDR3 protein, called by TCRdb with MiXCR from the PCR reads. The top ten clones hold 0.79% of a sample with under 850,000 distinct CDR3 sequences, around 13% of them seen once. Sequences were derived from PBMCs, sampled before TCRalphabeta/CD19-depleted stem cell transplant. The receptors were sampled from a girl aged 2 to 9 with congenital amegakaryocytic thrombocytopenia, due to receive a stem cell transplant.

This clonotype has more than one count but fewer than ten. This chain joins TRBV4-2 and TRBJ2-7; 7 bases map to TRBD1. The junction had 2 bases not matched to a gene; V was cut back by 1 base and J by 2 bases. The CDR3 loop spans 14 amino acids. Germline CDR1 and CDR2: LGHNA and YNFKEQ. CDR3 in DNA: TGTGCCAGCAGCCAAGGGGACAGTCCCTACGAGCAGTACTTC. Translating gives CASSQGDSPYEQYF.

This clonotype was found a few times. The chain links TRBV20-1 to TRBJ2-2; 12 nucleotides align to TRBD2. The CDR3 contains 14 residues. V trimming: 3 bases; J trimming: 4 bases; junction bases outside the gene matches: 0. Germline lookup yields CDR1 DFQATT and CDR2 SNEGSKA (reference sequence). CDR3 nucleotides: TGCAGTGCTAGGGGACTAGCGGGCACCGGGGAGCTGTTTTTT. This encodes CSARGLAGTGELFF.

This clonotype was seen ten or more times. The V gene is TRBV5-1, the J gene TRBJ1-3; 8 bases line up with TRBD1. This CDR3 comprises 18 residues. Germline V gene data show CDR1 as SGHRS and CDR2 as YFSETQ. J was trimmed by 0 bases and V by 4 bases; bases with no gene match: 12. This CDR3 reads CASSPYDRGSSSGNTIYF. The CDR3 DNA follows: TGCGCCAGCAGCCCCTACGACAGGGGCAGTAGCTCTGGAAACACCATATATTTT. Full variable domain (outside the CDR3, taken from reference TRBV5-1 and TRBJ1-3): KAGVTQTPRYLIKTRGQQVTLSCSPISGHRSVSWYQQTPGQGLQFLFEYFSETQRNKGNFPGRFSGRQFSNSRSEMNVSTLELGDSALYLCASSPYDRGSSSGNTIYFGEGSWLTVV.

The V call is TRBV12-3 or TRBV12-4, the J call TRBJ2-6; no clear D gene. V was shortened by 7 bases and J by 1 base, with 8 bases between the two germline ends. The CDR3 extends over 14 amino acids. CDR3 protein: CASTGPSGANVLTF. CDR3 sequence (DNA): TGTGCCAGCACGGGCCCGTCTGGGGCCAACGTCCTGACTTTC.

This clonotype was counted ten times or more. The chain uses TRBV25-1 and TRBJ1-2; TRBD1 is a possible D gene (5 bases). This CDR3 has 15 residues. Looked up from germline, CDR1 is MGHDK and CDR2 is SYGVNS. The V end was cut by 4 bases, the J end by 4 bases, with 16 bases between. The CDR3 loop is CASSGRDGHGYGYTF. CDR3 sequence (DNA): TGTGCCAGCAGTGGCCGGGATGGACACGGCTATGGCTACACCTTC.